This T cell receptor beta chain was profiled in a study of coeliac disease (dated by TCRdb to 2022 to 2024). Describing the broader study: Each coeliac patient was placed into one of three groups: newly diagnosed active disease, refractory coeliac disease type I, or disease controlled by a gluten-free diet. The study set out to describe the TR repertoires of small intestinal T cells in active coeliac disease, refractory type I coeliac disease, and coeliac disease treated with a gluten-free diet. Next-generation sequencing of rearranged TRB and TRG CDR3 regions was applied to small intestinal lymphocyte fractions from coeliac and non-coeliac patients. The full study included some 30 patients: some 22 with serologically confirmed coeliac disease and 8 controls with non-small intestinal disorders. High-resolution HLA typing was unavailable, so biased TRBV7-2 usage was queried as a proof of principle. Samples from roughly 27 subjects were successfully TRB sequenced, and these included 20 to 25 paired samples of bulk unsorted intraepithelial and lamina propria cells. Study-wide conclusions, independent of this receptor: Published gliadin-specific TRB sequences turned up in about 45% of the 18 coeliac lamina propria samples, compared with only 1 of 6 controls. TRB and TRG repertoires of active coeliac intraepithelial and lamina propria samples showed lower clonality than controls, suggesting recruitment of diverse T cells. For the most part, TRB repertoires were private, with most amino acid sequences found in only one sample, and V-gene usage showed no significant difference across disease groups. The approach was considered by the authors to be unsuitable for unbiased detection of gliadin-specific T cells, as gliadin-specific T cells are scarce and rarely shared between patients. High-purity fractions were not obtained when intraepithelial cells were separated from lamina propria cells, so cross-contamination between compartments was possible.

Per the germline V gene (reference sequence), MNHEY is the CDR1 and SMNVEV is the CDR2. The CDR3 spans 15 residues, from the cysteine through the phenylalanine. The kept DNA is CDR3 alone, 45 bases in frame from the first base. Compared with germline, V lacks 5 bases and J lacks 3 bases; bases without a gene match: 7. On this clone: Which antigen it targets is not known. No base quality information exists; no much larger clone differs at one position.

Receptor libraries were prepared by the immunoSEQ multiplex PCR assay. Using reverse primers that targeted J gene segments together with forward primers that targeted V gene segments, the TR loci were amplified in a multiplexed PCR. The Illumina HiSeq System was used to sequence the amplified CDR3 regions. For the original study's pipeline: Closely related reads were merged with a nearest-neighbour algorithm so that PCR and sequencing errors were removed and data were collapsed into unique sequences. Repertoires were summarised by clonality and by T cell density, defined as TR molecules per amount of genomic DNA input. CDR3 amino acid sequences present in at least 80% of unsorted samples were defined as public TRs, and these public TRs were then tested for differential abundance between coeliac and control samples. Each lamina propria sample was queried against a list of a few hundred published gliadin-specific TRB sequences. Disease-group differences in clonality and density were tested with Kruskal-Wallis tests followed by Dunn post-tests. Held by TCRdb, this immuneACCESS table contains in-frame sequences only and omits some clones. Under half of the omission traces to an unresolved V gene where checked; the cause of the rest is unknown. That table is the source of V, J and clone size, and D and trimming were worked out from the DNA. A total of thousands of clones appear in this sample, about 59% of them only once. More than 15% of the sample goes to the ten largest clones.

Cells were frozen in liquid nitrogen in DMSO/FBS as aliquots of 400,000 to 550,000 cells, with a single aliquot from each fraction going to sequencing. Every one of the 30 study patients had an endoscopy and a small intestinal biopsy. Once intraepithelial cells had been isolated, the leftover biopsy tissue was digested with collagenase to release lamina propria cells. Genomic DNA was extracted from frozen unsorted cell fractions using the Qiagen DNeasy blood extraction kit. Sequencing input: lymphocytes from the gut lamina propria. The sample's cell subset or site label is to be understood as: lamina propria cell (LPC) fraction of small intestinal biopsy. Here the chain combines TRBV27 and TRBJ2-7; 10 bases in between match TRBD2. The source of this sequence is a man in his fifties or sixties with celiac disease on a gluten-free diet. The sequence in DNA is TGTGCCAGCAGTCCCGGGACTAGCGAATACTACGAGCAGTACTTC. Its translation is CASSPGTSEYYEQYF.